This T cell receptor (beta chain) is drawn from a study of OX40 agonist ivuxolimab in advanced cancers. Overall study: Patients undergoing dose escalation presented with hepatocellular carcinoma, melanoma, renal cell or head and neck cancer. Partial responses were achieved by three patients: one hepatocellular carcinoma, two cutaneous melanoma.

The protocol was immunoSEQ multiplex PCR, while the TCRdb copy is restricted to in-frame clones and leaves out a portion. The sample lists 25,000 to 35,000 clones, roughly nine tenths occurring once. About this clone: What it binds is unknown.

The length of the CDR3 is 15 residues. CDR1 and CDR2 from the germline V gene are MGHRA and YSYEKL. The ends were cut back, 0 bases at V and 8 bases at J, with 13 bases in the middle. General study findings and limits: Nonresponders, in some cases, also had low normalized T-cell clonal expansion.

This receptor was taken from an adult with an advanced solid tumor such as melanoma, head and neck, liver or kidney cancer. The chain is built from TRBV4-1 and TRBJ2-2, with D perhaps matching TRBD1 or TRBD2 (5 bases each). The input for sequencing was CD4+ or CD8+ T cells sorted from blood, taken in a trial of the OX40 agonist ivuxolimab. Written as DNA, the CDR3 is TGCGCCAGCAGCCAAGAAAGCGACAGCGGTGGGGAGCTGTTTTTT. It codes for CASSQESDSGGELFF.